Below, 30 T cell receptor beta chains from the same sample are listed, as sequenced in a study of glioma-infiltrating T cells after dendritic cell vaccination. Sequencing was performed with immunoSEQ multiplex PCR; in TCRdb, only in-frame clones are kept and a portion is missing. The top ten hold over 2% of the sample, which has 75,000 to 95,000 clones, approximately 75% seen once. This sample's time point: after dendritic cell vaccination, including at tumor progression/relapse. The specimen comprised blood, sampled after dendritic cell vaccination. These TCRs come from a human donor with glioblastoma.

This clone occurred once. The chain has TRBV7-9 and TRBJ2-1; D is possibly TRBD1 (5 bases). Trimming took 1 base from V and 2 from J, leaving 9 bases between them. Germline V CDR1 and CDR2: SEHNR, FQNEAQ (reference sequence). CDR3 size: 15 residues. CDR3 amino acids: CASSLGAGPYNEQFF. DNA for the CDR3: TGTGCCAGCAGCTTAGGGGCAGGGCCCTACAATGAGCAGTTCTTC. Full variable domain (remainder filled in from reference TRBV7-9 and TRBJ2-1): DTGVSQNPRHKITKRGQNVTFRCDPISEHNRLYWYRQTLGQGPEFLTYFQNEAQLEKSRLLSDRFSAERPKGSFSTLEIQRTEQGDSAMYLCASSLGAGPYNEQFFGPGTRLTVL.

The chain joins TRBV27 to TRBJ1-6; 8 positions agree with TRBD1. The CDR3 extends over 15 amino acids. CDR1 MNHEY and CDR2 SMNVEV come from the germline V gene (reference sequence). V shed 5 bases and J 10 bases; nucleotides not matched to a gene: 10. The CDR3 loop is CASSPGTGVGSPLHF. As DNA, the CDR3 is TGTGCCAGCAGTCCCGGGACAGGCGTCGGGTCACCCCTCCACTTT.

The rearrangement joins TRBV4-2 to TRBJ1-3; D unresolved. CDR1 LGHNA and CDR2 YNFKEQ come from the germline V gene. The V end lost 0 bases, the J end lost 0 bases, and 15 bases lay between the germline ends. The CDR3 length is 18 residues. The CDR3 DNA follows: TGTGCCAGCAGCCAAGAGTCACTCCGGACTGGCTCTGGAAACACCATATATTTT. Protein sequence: CASSQESLRTGSGNTIYF.

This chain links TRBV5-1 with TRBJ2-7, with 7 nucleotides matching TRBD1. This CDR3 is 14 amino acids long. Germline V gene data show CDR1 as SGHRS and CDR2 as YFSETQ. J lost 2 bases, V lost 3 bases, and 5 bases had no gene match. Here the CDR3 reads CASSWGQNAYEQYF. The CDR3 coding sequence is TGCGCCAGCAGCTGGGGACAGAACGCCTACGAGCAGTACTTC.

CDR3 bases: TGTAGCGGGAGGGCGGGGGGCACAGATACGCAGTATTTT. Translating gives CSGRAGGTDTQYF. The chain couples TRBV7-3 to TRBJ2-3, with 10 bases lining up with TRBD2. The germline V gene encodes CDR1 SGHTA and CDR2 FQGTGA. The CDR3 consists of 13 residues. The full variable domain, completed using reference TRBV7-3 and TRBJ2-3, is GAGVSQTPSNKVTEKGKYVELRCDPISGHTALYWYRQSLGQGPEFLIYFQGTGAADDSGLPNDRFFAVRPEGSVSTLKIQRTERGDSAVYLCSGRAGGTDTQYFGPGTRLTVL.

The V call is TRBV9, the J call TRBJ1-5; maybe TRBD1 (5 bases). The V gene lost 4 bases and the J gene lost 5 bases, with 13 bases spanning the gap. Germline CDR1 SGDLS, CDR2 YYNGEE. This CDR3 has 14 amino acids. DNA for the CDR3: TGTGCCAGCAGCCAGTCAGGGAAGGATCAGCCCCAGCATTTT. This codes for CASSQSGKDQPQHF. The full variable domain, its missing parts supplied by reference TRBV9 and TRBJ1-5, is DSGVTQTPKHLITATGQRVTLRCSPRSGDLSVYWYQQSLDQGLQFLIQYYNGEERAKGNILERFSAQQFPDLHSELNLSSLELGDSALYFCASSQSGKDQPQHFGDGTRLSIL.

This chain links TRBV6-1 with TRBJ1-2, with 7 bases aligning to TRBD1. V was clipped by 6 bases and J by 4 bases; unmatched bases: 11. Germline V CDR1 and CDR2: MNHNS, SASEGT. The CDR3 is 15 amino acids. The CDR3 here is CASRPTDREAYGYTF. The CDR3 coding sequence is TGTGCCAGCAGACCAACTGACAGGGAGGCCTATGGCTACACCTTC.

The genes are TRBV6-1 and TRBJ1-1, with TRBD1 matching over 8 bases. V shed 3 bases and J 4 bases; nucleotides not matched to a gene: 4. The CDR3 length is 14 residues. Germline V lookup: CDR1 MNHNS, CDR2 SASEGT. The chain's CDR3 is CASSDGQGGTEAFF. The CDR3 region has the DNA TGTGCCAGCAGTGACGGACAGGGCGGCACTGAAGCTTTCTTT.

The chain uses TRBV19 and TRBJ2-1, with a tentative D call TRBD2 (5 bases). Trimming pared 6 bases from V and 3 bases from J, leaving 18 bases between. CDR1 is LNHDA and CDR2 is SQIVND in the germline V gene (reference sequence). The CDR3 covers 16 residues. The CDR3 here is CASSGPAEANYNEQFF. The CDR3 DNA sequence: TGTGCCAGTAGCGGACCGGCGGAGGCCAACTACAATGAGCAGTTCTTC.

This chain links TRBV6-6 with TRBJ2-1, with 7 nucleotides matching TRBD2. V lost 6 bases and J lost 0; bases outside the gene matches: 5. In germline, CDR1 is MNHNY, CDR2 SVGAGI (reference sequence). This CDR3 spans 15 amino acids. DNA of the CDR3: TGTGCCAGCAGCTACGGGGGGAGCTCCTACAATGAGCAGTTCTTC. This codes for CASSYGGSSYNEQFF.

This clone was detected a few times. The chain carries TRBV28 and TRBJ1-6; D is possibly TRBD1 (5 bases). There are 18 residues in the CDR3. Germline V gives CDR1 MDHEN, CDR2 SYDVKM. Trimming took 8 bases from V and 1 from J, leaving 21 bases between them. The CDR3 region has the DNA TGTGCCAGCCAAGATTCTCAGGGATTTGGATCCTATAATTCACCCCTCCACTTT. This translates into CASQDSQGFGSYNSPLHF.

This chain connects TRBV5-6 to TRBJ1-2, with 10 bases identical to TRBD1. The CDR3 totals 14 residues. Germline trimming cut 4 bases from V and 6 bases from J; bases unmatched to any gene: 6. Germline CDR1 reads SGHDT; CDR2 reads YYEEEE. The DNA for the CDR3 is TGTGCCAGCAGCCCCCTAGGGACAGGGGATGGCTACACCTTC. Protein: CASSPLGTGDGYTF.

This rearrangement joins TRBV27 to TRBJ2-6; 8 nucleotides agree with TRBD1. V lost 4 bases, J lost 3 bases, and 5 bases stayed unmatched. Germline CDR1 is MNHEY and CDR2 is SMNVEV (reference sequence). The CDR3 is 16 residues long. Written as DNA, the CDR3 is TGTGCCAGCAGTTCGCAGGGGGCAATTGGGGCCAACGTCCTGACTTTC. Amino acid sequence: CASSSQGAIGANVLTF.

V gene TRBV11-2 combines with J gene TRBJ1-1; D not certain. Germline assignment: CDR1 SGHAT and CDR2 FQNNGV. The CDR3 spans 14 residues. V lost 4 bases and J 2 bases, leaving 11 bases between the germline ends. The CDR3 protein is CASSSSDLNTEAFF. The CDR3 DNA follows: TGTGCCAGCAGCTCTTCGGACTTAAACACTGAAGCTTTCTTT.

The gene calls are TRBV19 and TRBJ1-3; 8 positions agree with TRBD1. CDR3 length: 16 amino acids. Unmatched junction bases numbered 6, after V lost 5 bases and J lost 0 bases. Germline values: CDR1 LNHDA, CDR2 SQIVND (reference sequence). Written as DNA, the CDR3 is TGTGCCAGTAGTTTACAAGGGACAGGCTCTGGAAACACCATATATTTT. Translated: CASSLQGTGSGNTIYF.

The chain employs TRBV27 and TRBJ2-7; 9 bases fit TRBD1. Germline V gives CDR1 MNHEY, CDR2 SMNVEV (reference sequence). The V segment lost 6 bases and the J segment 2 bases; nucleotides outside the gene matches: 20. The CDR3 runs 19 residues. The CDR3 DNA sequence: TGTGCCAGCAGACTCCGTTGGGGACAGGGTACCATTGGAACCTACGAGCAGTACTTC. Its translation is CASRLRWGQGTIGTYEQYF.

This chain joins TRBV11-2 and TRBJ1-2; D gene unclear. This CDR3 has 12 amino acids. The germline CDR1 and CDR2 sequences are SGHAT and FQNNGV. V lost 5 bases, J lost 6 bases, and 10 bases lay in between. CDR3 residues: CASSHNLDGYTF. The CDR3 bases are TGTGCCAGCAGCCACAACCTGGATGGCTACACCTTC.

CDR3 nucleotide sequence: TGCGCCAGCACGACTCAACGGGTCTCTAGCACAGATACGCAGTATTTT. This gives the protein CASTTQRVSSTDTQYF. The V call is TRBV5-1, the J call TRBJ2-3, with unresolved D. Germline loops: CDR1 SGHRS, CDR2 YFSETQ. Trimming stripped 6 bases from V and 0 bases from J, with 17 bases between. The CDR3 contains 16 residues.

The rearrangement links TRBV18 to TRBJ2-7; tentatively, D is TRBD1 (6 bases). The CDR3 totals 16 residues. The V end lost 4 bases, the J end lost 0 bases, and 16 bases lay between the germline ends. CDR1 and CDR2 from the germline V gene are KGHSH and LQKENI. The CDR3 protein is CASSRSLGGRSYEQYF. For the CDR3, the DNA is TGTGCCAGCTCACGGAGTCTAGGGGGTCGCTCCTACGAGCAGTACTTC.

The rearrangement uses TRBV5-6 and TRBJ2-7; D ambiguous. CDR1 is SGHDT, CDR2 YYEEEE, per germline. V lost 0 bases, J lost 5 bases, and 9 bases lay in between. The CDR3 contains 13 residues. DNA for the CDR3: TGTGCCAGCAGCTTGGACCTGGGCCACGAGCAGTACGTC. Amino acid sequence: CASSLDLGHEQYV.

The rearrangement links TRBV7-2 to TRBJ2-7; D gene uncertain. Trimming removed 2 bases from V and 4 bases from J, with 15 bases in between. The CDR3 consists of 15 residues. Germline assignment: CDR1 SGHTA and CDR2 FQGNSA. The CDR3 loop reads CASSLSGSPYYEQYF. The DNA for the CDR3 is TGTGCCAGCAGCTTATCGGGTTCACCCTATTACGAGCAGTACTTC.

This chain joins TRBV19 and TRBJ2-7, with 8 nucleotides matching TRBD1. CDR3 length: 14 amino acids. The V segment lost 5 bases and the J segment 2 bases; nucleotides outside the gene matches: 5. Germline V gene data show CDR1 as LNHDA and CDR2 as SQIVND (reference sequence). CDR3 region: CASSQGAGPYEQYV. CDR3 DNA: TGTGCCAGTAGTCAGGGGGCGGGGCCCTACGAGCAGTACGTC.

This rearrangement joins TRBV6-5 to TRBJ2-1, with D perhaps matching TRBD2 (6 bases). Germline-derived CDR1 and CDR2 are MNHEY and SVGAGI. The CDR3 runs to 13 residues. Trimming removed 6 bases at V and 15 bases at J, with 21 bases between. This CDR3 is CASSAPRGKSTFF. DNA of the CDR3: TGTGCCAGCAGCGCCCCACGGGGGAAAAGTACGTTCTTC.

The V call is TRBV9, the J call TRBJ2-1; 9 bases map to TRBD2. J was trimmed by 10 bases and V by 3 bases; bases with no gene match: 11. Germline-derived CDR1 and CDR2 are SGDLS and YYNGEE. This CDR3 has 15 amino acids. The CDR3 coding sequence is TGTGCCAGCAGCGAATCCGGGACTAGCTTGGAGGAGCAGTTCTTC. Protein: CASSESGTSLEEQFF.

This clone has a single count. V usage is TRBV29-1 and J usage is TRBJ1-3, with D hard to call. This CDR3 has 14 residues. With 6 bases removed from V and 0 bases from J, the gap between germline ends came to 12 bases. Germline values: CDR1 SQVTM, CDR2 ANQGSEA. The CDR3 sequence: CSVHDTSSGNTIYF. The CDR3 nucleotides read TGCAGCGTCCACGACACCAGCTCTGGAAACACCATATATTTT. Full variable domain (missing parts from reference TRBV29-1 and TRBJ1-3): SAVISQKPSRDICQRGTSLTIQCQVDSQVTMMFWYRQQPGQSLTLIATANQGSEATYESGFVIDKFPISRPNLTFSTLTVSNMSPEDSSIYLCSVHDTSSGNTIYFGEGSWLTVV.

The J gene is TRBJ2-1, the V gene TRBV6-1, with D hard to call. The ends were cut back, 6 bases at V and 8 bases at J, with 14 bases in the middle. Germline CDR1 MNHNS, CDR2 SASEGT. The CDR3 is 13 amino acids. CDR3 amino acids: CASSEQIRYEQFF. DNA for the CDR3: TGTGCCAGCAGCGAACAGATACGTTATGAGCAGTTCTTC.

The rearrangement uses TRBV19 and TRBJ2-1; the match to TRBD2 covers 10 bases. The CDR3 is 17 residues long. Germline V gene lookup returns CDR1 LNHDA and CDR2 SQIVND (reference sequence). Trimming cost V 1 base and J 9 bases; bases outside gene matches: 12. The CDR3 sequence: CASSIVGSGRGSSEQFF. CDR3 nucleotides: TGTGCCAGTAGTATAGTTGGGAGCGGGAGGGGGTCTAGTGAGCAGTTCTTC.

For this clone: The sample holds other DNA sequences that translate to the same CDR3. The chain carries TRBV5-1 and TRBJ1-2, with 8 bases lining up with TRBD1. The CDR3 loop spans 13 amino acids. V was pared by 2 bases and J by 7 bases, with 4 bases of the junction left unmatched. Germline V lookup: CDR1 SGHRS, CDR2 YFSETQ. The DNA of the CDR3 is TGCGCCAGCAGCTTCGGACAGGGAGGTGGCTACACCTTC. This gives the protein CASSFGQGGGYTF.

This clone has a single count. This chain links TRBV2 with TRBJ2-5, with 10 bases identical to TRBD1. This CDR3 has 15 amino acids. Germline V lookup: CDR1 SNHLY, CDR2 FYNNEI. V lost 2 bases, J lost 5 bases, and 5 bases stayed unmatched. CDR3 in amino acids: CASSEWGQGPETQYF. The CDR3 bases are TGTGCCAGCAGTGAATGGGGACAGGGGCCGGAGACCCAGTACTTC.

As DNA, the CDR3 is TGTGCCAGCAGCCCAATCCAGCGGGGGGAGCTGTTTTTT. It specifies CASSPIQRGELFF. The V gene is TRBV7-7, the J gene TRBJ2-2; D possibly corresponds to TRBD2 (5 bases). The CDR3 is 13 amino acids. V dropped 5 bases and J dropped 8 bases, with 12 bases sitting between them. Germline V lookup: CDR1 SSHAT, CDR2 FNYEAQ (reference sequence).